These 17 T cell receptor beta chains originate from one sample sequenced in a study of blood T cells in healthy people across ages. Alongside a J-beta primer mix, a sample-barcoded 5' primer served in a second PCR lasting roughly 7 to 11 cycles. Each CDR3 protein gets one entry after TCRdb re-called the 5' RACE reads with MiXCR. The data contain under 2 million distinct CDR3 sequences, almost 35% of them singletons. The material sequenced was blood. Every receptor here comes from a woman aged 30 to 39 in good health.

This clonotype has only a few counts. The chain joins TRBV20-1 to TRBJ2-2, with a weak D call TRBD1 (6 bases). The CDR3 is 18 residues long. Looked up from germline, CDR1 is DFQATT and CDR2 is SNEGSKA (reference sequence). Trimming pared 0 bases from V and 0 bases from J, leaving 17 bases between. For the CDR3, the DNA is TGCAGTGCTAGAGATAGGCTGGGGGCAGGGTCGAACACCGGGGAGCTGTTTTTT. Residues: CSARDRLGAGSNTGELFF.

This clonotype was seen more than once but under ten times. The junction shows a germline mismatch at one end, possibly a read error. CDR3 in DNA: TGTGCCAGCAGTCAAGGGGAACACGGGGAGCGGTTTTTT. This gives the protein CASSQGEHGERFF. This chain links TRBV12-3 or TRBV12-4 with TRBJ2-2; D tentatively fits TRBD1 or TRBD2 (5 bases each). The CDR3 contains 13 residues.

The chain uses TRBV11-2 and TRBJ2-1, with 9 bases fitting TRBD2. The V gene's germline CDR1 is SGHAT and CDR2 FQNNGV. Trimming at V came to 5 bases and at J to 2 bases, leaving 13 bases not matched to a gene. The CDR3 has 18 amino acids. The CDR3 sequence is CASSKTGAGGSTYNEQFF. The DNA of the CDR3 is TGTGCCAGCAGCAAGACTGGAGCGGGGGGTTCCACCTACAATGAGCAGTTCTTC.

This clonotype has ten or more counts. CDR3 region: CASRAGTGGYEQYF. The CDR3 coding sequence is TGTGCCAGCAGGGCCGGGACAGGGGGCTACGAGCAGTACTTC. The chain has TRBV6-6 and TRBJ2-7, with 11 bases identical to TRBD1. Germline V gene sequence: CDR1 MNHNY, CDR2 SVGAGI (reference sequence). The J segment lost 3 bases and the V segment lost 6 bases, leaving 4 bases of the junction unmatched. The CDR3 has 14 amino acids.

J is TRBJ2-7 and V is TRBV9, with 8 nucleotides matching TRBD1. The germline gives CDR1 SGDLS, CDR2 YYNGEE. With 2 bases clipped from V and 6 bases from J, the junction kept 10 bases outside the gene matches. The CDR3 is made up of 15 amino acids. CDR3 loop: CASSVDRGPQGEQYF. The CDR3 nucleotides are TGTGCCAGCAGCGTTGACAGGGGACCCCAGGGCGAGCAGTACTTC.

CDR3 coding DNA: TGTGCCAGCAGCGCCCAGGGGGACAGGGGGTATGGCTACACCTTC. It is translated as CASSAQGDRGYGYTF. The gene calls are TRBV9 and TRBJ1-2, with 11 bases that match TRBD1. V was pared by 3 bases and J by 5 bases, with 6 bases of the junction left unmatched. From germline, CDR1 is SGDLS and CDR2 YYNGEE. CDR3 length: 15 residues.

This sequence joins TRBV3-1 and TRBJ2-5; either TRBD1 or TRBD2 may fit D (5 bases each). CDR3 length: 15 residues. Germline CDR1 and CDR2: LGHDT and YNNKEL (reference sequence). Between the trimmed V and J ends, which lost 1 base and 4 bases, there was a span of 13 bases. CDR3 amino acids: CASSQVVAGAETQYF. CDR3 sequence (DNA): TGTGCCAGCAGCCAAGTGGTAGCCGGGGCAGAGACCCAGTACTTC.

There are a few counts of this clonotype. The chain joins TRBV29-1 to TRBJ2-5; possibly TRBD1 for D (6 bases). The V end lost 6 bases, the J end lost 2 bases, and 13 bases lay between the germline ends. Germline V gene data show CDR1 as SQVTM and CDR2 as ANQGSEA. This CDR3 has 13 amino acids. DNA for the CDR3: TGCAGCGTCCGGGACACAATGCAAGAGACCCAGTACTTC. It is translated as CSVRDTMQETQYF.

This chain links TRBV20-1 with TRBJ2-7; 10 nucleotides match TRBD2. There are 14 residues in the CDR3. The germline CDR1 and CDR2 sequences are DFQATT and SNEGSKA (reference sequence). The ends lost 3 bases at V and 4 bases at J; junction bases unmatched: 6. The CDR3 region has the DNA TGCAGTGCTAGTCTAGCGGGAGCTCTGTACGAGCAGTACTTC. Protein: CSASLAGALYEQYF.

This clonotype was seen repeatedly, ten times or more. CDR3 coding DNA: TGCAGTGCCAGAACGACTAGCGGGAGGGCCTTCGAGGAGACCCAGTACTTC. Its translation is CSARTTSGRAFEETQYF. The chain employs TRBV20-1 and TRBJ2-5, with 14 bases fitting TRBD2. The length of the CDR3 is 17 residues. J was trimmed by 5 bases and V by 6 bases; bases with no gene match: 14. The germline V gene encodes CDR1 DFQATT and CDR2 SNEGSKA (reference sequence).

As regards this clonotype: One end of the junction fails to match germline, which may point to a read error. The V call is TRBV20-1, the J call TRBJ1-5, with D uncertain. Germline-derived CDR1 and CDR2 are DFQATT and SNEGSKA (reference sequence). The CDR3 extends over 14 amino acids. The CDR3 sequence: CSARELHSDQPQHF. For the CDR3, the DNA is TGCAGTGCTAGAGAACTCCATAGCGATCAGCCCCAGCATTTT.

Notes on this clonotype: Its ends do not fully match the called genes, so a read error is possible. The chain links TRBV2 to TRBJ1-5; 8 bases align to TRBD1. The CDR3 is 15 amino acids. The V gene's germline CDR1 is SNHLY and CDR2 FYNNEI. The CDR3 DNA sequence: TGTGCCAGCAGGGAAGTTACAGGGGGGAATCAGCCCCAGCATTTT. It translates to CASREVTGGNQPQHF.

The CDR3 DNA reads TGCGCCAGCAGCCCTCGACAGACATTGAACACTGAAGCTTTCTTT. Translation: CASSPRQTLNTEAFF. This chain connects TRBV4-1 to TRBJ1-1; D might be TRBD1 (5 bases). The CDR3 is 15 residues long. Germline lookup yields CDR1 MGHRA and CDR2 YSYEKL. V was pared by 4 bases and J by 0 bases, with 12 bases between.

The rearrangement joins TRBV6-1 to TRBJ2-1; 8 bases are shared with TRBD2. Trimming cost V 6 bases and J 0 bases; bases outside gene matches: 10. This CDR3 is built from 17 residues. The V gene's germline CDR1 is MNHNS and CDR2 SASEGT. The DNA for the CDR3 is TGTGCCAGCAGCCCAAAGCCAGCGGGGGTCTCCTACAATGAGCAGTTCTTC. Translating it yields CASSPKPAGVSYNEQFF.

The gene calls are TRBV7-3 and TRBJ1-1, with no clear D. The CDR3 contains 15 residues. The germline V gene has CDR1 SGHTA and CDR2 FQGTGA. Trimming pared 0 bases from V and 2 bases from J, leaving 10 bases between. The CDR3 is CASSLTPLINTEAFF. The DNA for the CDR3 is TGTGCCAGCAGCTTAACTCCCCTAATCAACACTGAAGCTTTCTTT.

This clonotype was seen only a few times. V usage is TRBV6-5 and J usage is TRBJ1-2, with D perhaps matching TRBD1 (5 bases). This CDR3 has 13 residues. The V gene's germline CDR1 is MNHEY and CDR2 SVGAGI. The germline V and J ends were trimmed by 4 bases and 8 bases, with 14 bases remaining between them. CDR3 coding DNA: TGTGCCAGCAGTTGGGGCGAGTGGGAAGGCTACACCTTC. Its protein product is CASSWGEWEGYTF.

This clonotype was detected a few times. The V call is TRBV27, the J call TRBJ1-6, with 9 bases that match TRBD1. V lost 5 bases and J lost 4; bases outside the gene matches: 9. The germline V gene encodes CDR1 MNHEY and CDR2 SMNVEV (reference sequence). This CDR3 has 17 amino acids. CDR3 coding DNA: TGTGCCAGCAGTCTCACCGGGACAGGGACGTATAATTCACCCCTCCACTTT. As protein: CASSLTGTGTYNSPLHF.